Each of the 5 T cell receptor delta chains below was sequenced from the same sample in a study of γδ T cells in repeated Plasmodium falciparum infection. TCRdb repeated clone calling on the multiplex PCR reads with CATT. The sample records around 50,000 delta-chain clones, roughly 1.9% being singletons. Flow sorting of PBMC yielded separate Vgamma9/Vdelta2+ and Vdelta2-negative gammadelta T cell populations for bulk repertoire analysis. Sequencing was performed on gamma-delta T cells from blood. Source of these receptors: a pool of human donors (malaria-infected and uninfected, not separated).

This clone has a count of ten or more. The J gene is TRDJ1, the V gene TRAV29/DV5, with 7 bases fitting TRDD3. Germline V gene lookup returns CDR1 NSMFDY and CDR2 ISSIKDK. The V segment lost 5 bases and the J segment 2 bases; nucleotides outside the gene matches: 21. CDR3 length equals 18 residues. The CDR3 loop reads CAAVKQDHWGTRTDKLIF. CDR3 DNA: TGTGCAGCCGTCAAGCAGGACCATTGGGGGACCCGAACCGATAAACTCATCTTT.

Points on this clone: TCRdb has a much larger clone's protein, which differs at residue 4 from the translation of this DNA, likely because of a read error; what is shown is the protein translated from the DNA. The gene calls are TRDV3 and TRDJ1; 7 bases are shared with TRDD3. The J gene, not given by TCRdb, was assigned here from a germline match of the nucleotide sequence. With V trimmed by 2 bases and J by 0 bases, 6 bases remained unmatched. Germline-derived CDR1 and CDR2 are TVYSNPD and GDNSRS (reference sequence). There are 14 residues in the CDR3. DNA of the CDR3: TGTGCCTTTTCTGGGGGCAAGTACACCGATAAACTCATCTTT. This encodes CAFSGGKYTDKLIF. The entire variable domain, with the rest obtained from reference TRDV3 and TRDJ1, is as follows: CDKVTQSSPDQTVASGSEVVLLCTYDTVYSNPDLFWYRIRPDYSFQFVFYGDNSRSEGADFTQGRFSVKHILTQKAFHLVISPVRTEDSATYYCAFSGGKYTDKLIFGKGTRVTVEP.

A note on this clone: It is likely a read error: a sequence one base away is far more abundant. Other DNA variants within this sample encode the same CDR3. The V gene is TRDV3, the J gene TRDJ1; 10 bases are shared with TRDD3. J gave up 8 bases and V 3 bases, and 33 bases lay outside the gene matches. CDR3 length: 21 residues. Germline V CDR1 and CDR2: TVYSNPD, GDNSRS (reference sequence). CDR3 coding DNA: TGTGCCTTCCAAACTCCCTTCCTCTTCCTTTCGCCTTGGGGGATACTTGGGAAACTCATCTTT. It yields the protein CAFQTPFLFLSPWGILGKLIF.

This clone was recorded many times. TCRdb lists the protein of a much larger clone for this DNA, which differs at residue 7, so this is likely a read error; the protein given here is translated from the DNA itself. The genes are TRDV3 and TRDJ1, with 7 bases matching TRDD3. As TCRdb names no J gene, one was assigned here on the basis of a DNA match to germline. Germline CDR1 and CDR2: TVYSNPD and GDNSRS (reference sequence). CDR3 length: 15 residues. The V segment lost 2 bases and the J segment 0 bases; nucleotides outside the gene matches: 9. CDR3 amino acids: CAFYLGVLNTDKLIF. CDR3 sequence (DNA): TGTGCCTTTTACCTGGGGGTACTCAACACCGATAAACTCATCTTT. The full variable domain, with the rest looked up from reference TRDV3 and TRDJ1, is CDKVTQSSPDQTVASGSEVVLLCTYDTVYSNPDLFWYRIRPDYSFQFVFYGDNSRSEGADFTQGRFSVKHILTQKAFHLVISPVRTEDSATYYCAFYLGVLNTDKLIFGKGTRVTVEP.

In the case of this clone: TCRdb lists the protein of a much larger clone for this DNA, which differs at residue 6, so this is likely a read error; the protein given here is translated from the DNA itself. The chain combines TRDV2 with TRDJ1; D might be TRDD3 (5 bases). No J segment appears in TCRdb, so it was assigned here by matching the sequence to germline. The CDR3 is 15 residues long. Germline V lookup: CDR1 GEAIGNYY, CDR2 EKD. Trimming removed 0 bases from V and 5 bases from J, with 15 bases in between. DNA of the CDR3: TGTGCCTGTGACACCGCGGTAACCAGGGGAGATAAACTCATCTTT. This sequence encodes CACDTAVTRGDKLIF.